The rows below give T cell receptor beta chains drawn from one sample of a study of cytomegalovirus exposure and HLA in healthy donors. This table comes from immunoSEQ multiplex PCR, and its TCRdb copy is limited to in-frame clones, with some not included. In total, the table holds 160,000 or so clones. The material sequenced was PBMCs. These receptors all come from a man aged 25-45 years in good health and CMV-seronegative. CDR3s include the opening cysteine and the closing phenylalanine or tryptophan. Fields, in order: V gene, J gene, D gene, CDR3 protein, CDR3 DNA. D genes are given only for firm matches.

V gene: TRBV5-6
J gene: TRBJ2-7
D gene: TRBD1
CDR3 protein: CASSLLGQGPYEQYF
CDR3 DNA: TGTGCCAGCAGCTTGCTGGGACAGGGACCCTACGAGCAGTACTTC

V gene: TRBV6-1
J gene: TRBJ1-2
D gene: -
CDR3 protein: CASSARRSRGKYGYTF
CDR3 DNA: TGTGCCAGCAGTGCCAGAAGGTCCAGGGGAAAGTATGGCTACACCTTC

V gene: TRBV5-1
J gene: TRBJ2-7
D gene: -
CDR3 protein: CASRKVRGAPPFYEQYF
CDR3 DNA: TGCGCCAGCAGGAAGGTACGGGGTGCCCCACCCTTCTACGAGCAGTACTTC

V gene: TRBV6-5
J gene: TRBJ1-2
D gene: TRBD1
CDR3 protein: CASSPGQGFYTF
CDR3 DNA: TGTGCCAGCAGTCCGGGACAGGGATTTTACACCTTC

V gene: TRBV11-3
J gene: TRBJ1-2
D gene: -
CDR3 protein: CASSLGLRGTGNYGYTF
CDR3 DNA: TGTGCCAGCAGCCTCGGACTTCGGGGGACGGGAAACTATGGCTACACCTTC

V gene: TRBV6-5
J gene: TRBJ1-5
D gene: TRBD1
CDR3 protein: CASRSGGSGNQPQHF
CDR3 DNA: TGTGCCAGCAGATCAGGGGGCAGTGGCAATCAGCCCCAGCATTTT

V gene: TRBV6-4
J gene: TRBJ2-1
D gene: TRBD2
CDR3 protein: CASSDSAGGANEQFF
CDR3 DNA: TGTGCCAGCAGTGACTCAGCGGGAGGCGCGAATGAGCAGTTCTTC

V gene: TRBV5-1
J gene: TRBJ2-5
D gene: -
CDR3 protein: CASSLLAGQETQYF
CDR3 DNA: TGCGCCAGCAGCTTGTTGGCAGGTCAAGAGACCCAGTACTTC

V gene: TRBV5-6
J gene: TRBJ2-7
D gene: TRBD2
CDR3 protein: CASSVGTSGSYEQYF
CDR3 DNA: TGTGCCAGCAGCGTCGGGACTAGCGGGAGTTACGAGCAGTACTTC

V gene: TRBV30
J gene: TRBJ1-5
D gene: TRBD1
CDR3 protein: CAWSVGTGGQPQHF
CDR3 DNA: TGTGCCTGGAGTGTCGGGACAGGGGGTCAGCCCCAGCATTTT

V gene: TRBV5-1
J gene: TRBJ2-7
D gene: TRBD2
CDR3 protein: CASSSTPGLAGVSYEQYF
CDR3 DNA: TGCGCCAGCAGTTCTACCCCGGGACTAGCGGGAGTGTCCTACGAGCAGTACTTC

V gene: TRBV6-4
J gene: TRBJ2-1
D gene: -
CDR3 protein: CASSVLRGSSYNEQFF
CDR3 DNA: TGTGCCAGCAGTGTACTAAGAGGGAGCTCCTACAATGAGCAGTTCTTC

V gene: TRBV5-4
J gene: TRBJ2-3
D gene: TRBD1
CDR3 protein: CAATDRATDTQYF
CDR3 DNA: TGTGCCGCCACGGACAGGGCCACAGATACGCAGTATTTT

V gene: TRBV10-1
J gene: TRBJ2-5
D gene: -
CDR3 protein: CASSESRGTPQETQYF
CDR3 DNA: TGCGCCAGCAGTGAGTCACGAGGGACACCCCAAGAGACCCAGTACTTC

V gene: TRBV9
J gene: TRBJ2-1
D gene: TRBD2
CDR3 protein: CASSTGTSGSIDEQFF
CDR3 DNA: TGTGCCAGCAGCACCGGGACTAGCGGGAGTATCGATGAGCAGTTCTTC

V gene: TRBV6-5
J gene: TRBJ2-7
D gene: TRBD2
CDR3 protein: CASSRGRLAEYEQYF
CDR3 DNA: TGTGCCAGCAGCCGCGGCCGACTAGCGGAATACGAGCAGTACTTC

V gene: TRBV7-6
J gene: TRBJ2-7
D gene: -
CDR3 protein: CASSLGLVSSYEQYF
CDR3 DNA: TGTGCCAGCAGCCTAGGACTGGTAAGCTCCTACGAGCAGTACTTC

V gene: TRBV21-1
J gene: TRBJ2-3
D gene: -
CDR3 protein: CASSSRSAPKTGTSDTQYF
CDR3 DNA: TGTGCCAGCAGTAGTCGTTCCGCCCCGAAGACAGGGACGTCAGATACGCAGTATTTT

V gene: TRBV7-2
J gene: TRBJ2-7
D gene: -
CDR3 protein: CASSLGTGSSYEQYF
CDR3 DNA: TGTGCCAGCAGCTTAGGGACGGGGAGCTCCTACGAGCAGTACTTC

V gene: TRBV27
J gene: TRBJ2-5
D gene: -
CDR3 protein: CASSWREQETQYF
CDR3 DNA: TGTGCCAGCAGTTGGAGGGAACAAGAGACCCAGTACTTC

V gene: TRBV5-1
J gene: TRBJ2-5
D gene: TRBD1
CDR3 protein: CASSLHAGGEETQYF
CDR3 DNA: TGCGCCAGCAGCTTGCATGCAGGGGGTGAAGAGACCCAGTACTTC

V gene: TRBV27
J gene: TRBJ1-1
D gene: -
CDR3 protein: CASSSGLLTEAFF
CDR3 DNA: TGTGCCAGCAGTTCGGGACTCCTCACTGAAGCTTTCTTT

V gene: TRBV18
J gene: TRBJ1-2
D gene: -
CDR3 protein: CASSPSSEYGYTF
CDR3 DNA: TGTGCCAGCTCTCCTTCCAGTGAATATGGCTACACCTTC

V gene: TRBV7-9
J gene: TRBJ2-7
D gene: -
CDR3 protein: CASSFWTFERAQRVYEQYF
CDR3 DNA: TGTGCCAGCAGCTTTTGGACCTTCGAGCGGGCCCAGAGGGTCTACGAGCAGTACTTC

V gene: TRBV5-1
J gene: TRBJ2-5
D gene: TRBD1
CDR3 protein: CASSPFRDRGLETQYF
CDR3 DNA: TGCGCCAGCAGCCCGTTCCGGGACAGGGGGTTAGAGACCCAGTACTTC

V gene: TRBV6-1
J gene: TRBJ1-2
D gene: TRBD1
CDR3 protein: CASSGPDRGYGYTF
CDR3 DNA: TGTGCCAGCAGTGGGCCGGACAGGGGCTATGGCTACACCTTC

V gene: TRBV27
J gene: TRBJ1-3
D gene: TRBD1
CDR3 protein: CASSSTGGNTIYF
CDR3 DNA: TGTGCCAGCAGTTCGACAGGGGGAAACACCATATATTTT

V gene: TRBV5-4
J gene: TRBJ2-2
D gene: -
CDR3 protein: CASSGRQENTGELFF
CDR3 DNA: TGTGCCAGCAGCGGGCGACAGGAGAACACCGGGGAGCTGTTTTTT

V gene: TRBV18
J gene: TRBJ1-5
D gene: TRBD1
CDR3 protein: CASSLAGTGVDQPQHF
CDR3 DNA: TGTGCCAGCTCACTTGCTGGGACAGGGGTCGATCAGCCCCAGCATTTT

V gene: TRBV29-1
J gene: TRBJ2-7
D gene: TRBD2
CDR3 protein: CSVGFLADEQYF
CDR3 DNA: TGCAGCGTTGGGTTTCTAGCGGACGAGCAGTACTTC

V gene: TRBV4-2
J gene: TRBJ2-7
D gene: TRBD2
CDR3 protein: CASSQGLARYEQYF
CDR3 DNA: TGTGCCAGCAGCCAGGGACTAGCGCGTTACGAGCAGTACTTC

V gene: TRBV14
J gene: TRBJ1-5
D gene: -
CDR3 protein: CASSYRAYRNQPQHF
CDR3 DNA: TGTGCCAGCAGCTATCGAGCCTATCGCAATCAGCCCCAGCATTTT

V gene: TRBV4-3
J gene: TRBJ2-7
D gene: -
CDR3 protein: CASSQEKGVEYEQYF
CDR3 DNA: TGCGCCAGCAGCCAAGAAAAAGGGGTCGAGTACGAGCAGTACTTC

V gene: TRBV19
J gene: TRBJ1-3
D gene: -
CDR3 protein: CASSIWGPSGNTIYF
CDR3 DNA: TGTGCCAGTAGTATCTGGGGCCCCTCTGGAAACACCATATATTTT

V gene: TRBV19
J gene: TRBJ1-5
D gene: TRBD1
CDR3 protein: CASSTRQGPFQPQHF
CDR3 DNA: TGTGCCAGTAGTACTCGACAGGGTCCGTTCCAGCCCCAGCATTTT

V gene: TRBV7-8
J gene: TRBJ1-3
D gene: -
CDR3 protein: CASSLARVERNTIYF
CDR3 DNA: TGTGCCAGCAGCTTAGCGAGGGTAGAGAGAAACACCATATATTTT

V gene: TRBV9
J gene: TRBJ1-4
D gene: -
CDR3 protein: CASSLQGANEKLFF
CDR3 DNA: TGTGCCAGCAGCTTACAGGGCGCTAATGAAAAACTGTTTTTT

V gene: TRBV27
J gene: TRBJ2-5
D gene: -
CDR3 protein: CASSSWTDGQETQYF
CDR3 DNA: TGTGCCAGCAGTTCCTGGACAGACGGCCAAGAGACCCAGTACTTC

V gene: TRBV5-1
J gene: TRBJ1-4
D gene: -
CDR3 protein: CASSLGGNEKLFF
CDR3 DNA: TGCGCCAGCAGCTTGGGAGGTAATGAAAAACTGTTTTTT

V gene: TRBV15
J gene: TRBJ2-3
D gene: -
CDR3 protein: CATSRDRFSGDWQYF
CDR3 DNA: TGTGCCACCAGCAGAGATCGGTTTAGCGGTGACTGGCAGTATTTT

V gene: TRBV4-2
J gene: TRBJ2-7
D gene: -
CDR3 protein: CASSQDGLGNEQYF
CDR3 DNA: TGTGCCAGCAGCCAAGATGGACTCGGCAACGAGCAGTACTTC